This T cell receptor beta chain comes out of a study of blood T cell repertoires in COVID-19. On the study more broadly: T cells, B-cell-depleted T cells, or PBMCs provided the cDNA or gDNA that served as material.

Repertoires were generated with immunoSEQ multiplex PCR, while TCRdb's copy carries only in-frame clones and drops some. Of approximately 350,000 clones in the sample, 88% were seen once. The Seattle site enrolled patients during active infection and followed them longitudinally. This CDR3 region has 15 residues. Germline V gives CDR1 SGHRS, CDR2 YFSETQ. V was clipped by 4 bases and J by 5 bases, with 15 bases between them. V is TRBV5-1 and J is TRBJ2-2; the D is unclear. The receptor was derived from a woman in her 70s with COVID-19, enrolled during active disease. Input material: peripheral blood. The CDR3 region is CASSPIPERTGELFF. The CDR3, as DNA: TGCGCCAGCAGCCCCATACCGGAGAGAACCGGGGAGCTGTTTTTT. The whole variable domain, remainder taken from reference TRBV5-1 and TRBJ2-2, is KAGVTQTPRYLIKTRGQQVTLSCSPISGHRSVSWYQQTPGQGLQFLFEYFSETQRNKGNFPGRFSGRQFSNSRSEMNVSTLELGDSALYLCASSPIPERTGELFFGEGSRLTVL.